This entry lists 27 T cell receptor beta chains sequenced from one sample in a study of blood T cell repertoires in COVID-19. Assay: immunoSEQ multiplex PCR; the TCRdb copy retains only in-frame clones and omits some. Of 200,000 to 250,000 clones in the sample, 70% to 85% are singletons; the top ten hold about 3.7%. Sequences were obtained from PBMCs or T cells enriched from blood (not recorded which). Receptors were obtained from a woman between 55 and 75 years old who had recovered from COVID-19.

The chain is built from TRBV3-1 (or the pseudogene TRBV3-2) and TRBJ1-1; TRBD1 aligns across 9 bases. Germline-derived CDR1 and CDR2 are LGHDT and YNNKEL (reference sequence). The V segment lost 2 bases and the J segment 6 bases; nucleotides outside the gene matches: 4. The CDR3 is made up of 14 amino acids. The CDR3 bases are TGTGCCAGCAGCCAACTGGACAGGGGTGCTGAAGCTTTCTTT. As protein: CASSQLDRGAEAFF.

CDR3 in amino acids: CASSTSRGSNGYTF. Here the CDR3 DNA reads TGTGCCAGCAGCACAAGCAGGGGATCTAATGGCTACACCTTC. V is TRBV11-2 and J is TRBJ1-2; D is possibly TRBD1 (6 bases). The CDR3 extends over 14 amino acids. Germline assignment: CDR1 SGHAT and CDR2 FQNNGV. With 5 bases removed from V and 6 bases from J, the gap between germline ends came to 16 bases.

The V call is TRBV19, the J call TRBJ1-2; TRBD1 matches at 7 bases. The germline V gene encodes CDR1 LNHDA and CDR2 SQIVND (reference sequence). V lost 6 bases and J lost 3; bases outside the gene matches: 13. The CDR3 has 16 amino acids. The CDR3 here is CASRPRRGTEDYGYTF. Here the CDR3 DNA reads TGTGCCAGTAGGCCCCGGAGGGGGACAGAGGACTATGGCTACACCTTC.

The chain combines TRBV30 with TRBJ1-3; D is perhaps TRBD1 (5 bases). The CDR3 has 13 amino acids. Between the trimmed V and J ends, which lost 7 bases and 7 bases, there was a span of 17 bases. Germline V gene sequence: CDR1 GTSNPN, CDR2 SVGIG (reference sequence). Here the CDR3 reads CALETGGGNTIYF. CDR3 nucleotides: TGTGCCTTGGAAACCGGGGGAGGGAACACCATATATTTT.

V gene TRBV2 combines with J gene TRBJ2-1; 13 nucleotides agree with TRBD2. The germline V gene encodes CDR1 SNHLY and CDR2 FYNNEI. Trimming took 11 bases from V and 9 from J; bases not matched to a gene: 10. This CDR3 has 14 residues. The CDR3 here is CADSGTSGTGEQFF. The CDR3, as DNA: TGTGCCGACTCCGGGACTAGCGGGACCGGTGAGCAGTTCTTC.

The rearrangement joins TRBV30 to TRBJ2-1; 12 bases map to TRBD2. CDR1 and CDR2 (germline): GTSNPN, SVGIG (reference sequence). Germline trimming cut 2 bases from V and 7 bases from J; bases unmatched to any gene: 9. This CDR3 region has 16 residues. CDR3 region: CAWSIGLAGTGNEQFF. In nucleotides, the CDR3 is TGTGCCTGGAGTATAGGACTAGCGGGGACGGGGAATGAGCAGTTCTTC. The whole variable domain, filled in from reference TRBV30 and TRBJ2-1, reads SQTIHQWPATLVQPVGSPLSLECTVEGTSNPNLYWYRQAAGRGLQLLFYSVGIGQISSEVPQNLSASRPQDRQFILSSKKLLLSDSGFYLCAWSIGLAGTGNEQFFGPGTRLTVL.

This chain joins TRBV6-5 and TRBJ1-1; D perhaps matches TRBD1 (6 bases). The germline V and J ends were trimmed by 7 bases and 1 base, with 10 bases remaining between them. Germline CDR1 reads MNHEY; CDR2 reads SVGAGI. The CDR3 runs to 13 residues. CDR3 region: CASTQGPNTEAFF. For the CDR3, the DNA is TGTGCCAGCACACAGGGACCGAACACTGAAGCTTTCTTT.

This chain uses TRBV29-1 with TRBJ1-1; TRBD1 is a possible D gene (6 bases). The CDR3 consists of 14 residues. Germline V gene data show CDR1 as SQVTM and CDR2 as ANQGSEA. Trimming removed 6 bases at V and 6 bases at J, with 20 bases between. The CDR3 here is CSVSRTQGYAEAFF. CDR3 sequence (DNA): TGCAGCGTCTCCCGAACACAGGGATATGCTGAAGCTTTCTTT.

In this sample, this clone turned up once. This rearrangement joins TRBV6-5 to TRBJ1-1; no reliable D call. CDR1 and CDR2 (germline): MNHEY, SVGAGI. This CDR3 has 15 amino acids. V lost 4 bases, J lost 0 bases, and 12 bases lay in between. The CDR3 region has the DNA TGTGCCAGCAGTTTGCGTACAGTAATGAACACTGAAGCTTTCTTT. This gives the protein CASSLRTVMNTEAFF.

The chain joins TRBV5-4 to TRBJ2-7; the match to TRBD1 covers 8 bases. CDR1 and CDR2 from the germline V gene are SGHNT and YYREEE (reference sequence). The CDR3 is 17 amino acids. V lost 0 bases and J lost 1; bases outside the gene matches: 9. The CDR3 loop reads CASSLALGGTGSYEQYF. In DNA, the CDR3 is TGTGCCAGCAGCTTGGCCCTTGGCGGGACAGGTTCCTACGAGCAGTACTTC.

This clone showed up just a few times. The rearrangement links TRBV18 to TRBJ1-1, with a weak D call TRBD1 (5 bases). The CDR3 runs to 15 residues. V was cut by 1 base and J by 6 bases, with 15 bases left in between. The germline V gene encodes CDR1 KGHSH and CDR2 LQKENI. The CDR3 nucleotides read TGTGCCAGCTCACCACAAGCAGGGAAGGGTTCTGAAGCTTTCTTT. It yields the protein CASSPQAGKGSEAFF.

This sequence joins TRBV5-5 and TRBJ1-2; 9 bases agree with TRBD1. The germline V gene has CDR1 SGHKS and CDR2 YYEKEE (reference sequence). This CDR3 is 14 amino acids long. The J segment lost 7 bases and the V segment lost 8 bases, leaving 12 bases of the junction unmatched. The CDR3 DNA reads TGTGCCAGTTCAACAGGGGGCCTGTTCGGTGGCTACACCTTC. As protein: CASSTGGLFGGYTF.

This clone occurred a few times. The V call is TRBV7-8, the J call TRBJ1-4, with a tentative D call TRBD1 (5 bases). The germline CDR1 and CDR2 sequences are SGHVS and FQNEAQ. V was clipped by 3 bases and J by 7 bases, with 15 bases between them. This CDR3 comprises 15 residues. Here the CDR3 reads CASSLEGRWGEKLFF. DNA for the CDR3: TGTGCCAGCAGCTTGGAGGGACGCTGGGGTGAAAAACTGTTTTTT.

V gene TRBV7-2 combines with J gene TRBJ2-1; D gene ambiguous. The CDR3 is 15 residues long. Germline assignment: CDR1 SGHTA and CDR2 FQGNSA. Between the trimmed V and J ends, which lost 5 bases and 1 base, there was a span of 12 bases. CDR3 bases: TGTGCCAGCAGCCCCCCGTACACATCCTACAATGAGCAGTTCTTC. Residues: CASSPPYTSYNEQFF.

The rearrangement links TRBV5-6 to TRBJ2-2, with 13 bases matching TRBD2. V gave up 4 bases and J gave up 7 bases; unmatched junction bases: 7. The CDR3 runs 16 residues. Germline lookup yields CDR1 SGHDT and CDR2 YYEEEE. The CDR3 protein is CASSAGTSGNYGELFF. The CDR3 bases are TGTGCCAGCAGCGCCGGGACTAGCGGGAATTACGGGGAGCTGTTTTTT.

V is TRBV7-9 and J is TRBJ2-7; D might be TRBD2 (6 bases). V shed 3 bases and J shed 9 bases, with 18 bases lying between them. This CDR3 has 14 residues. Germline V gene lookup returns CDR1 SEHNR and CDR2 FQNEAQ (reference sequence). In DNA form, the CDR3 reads TGTGCCAGCAGCTTCGCGCGGGGTTCCCCCGCGCAGTACTTC. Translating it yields CASSFARGSPAQYF.

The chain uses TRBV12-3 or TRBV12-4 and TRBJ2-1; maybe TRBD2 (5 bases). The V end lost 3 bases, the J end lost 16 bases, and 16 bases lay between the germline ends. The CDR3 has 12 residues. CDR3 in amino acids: CASSLALGYEFF. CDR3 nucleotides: TGTGCCAGCAGTTTGGCACTAGGATATGAATTCTTC.

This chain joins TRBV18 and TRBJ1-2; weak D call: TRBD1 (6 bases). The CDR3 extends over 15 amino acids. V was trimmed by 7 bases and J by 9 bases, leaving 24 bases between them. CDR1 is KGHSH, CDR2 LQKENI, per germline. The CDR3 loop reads CASFPHTTGNVRYTF. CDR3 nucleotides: TGTGCCAGCTTCCCGCATACTACAGGGAATGTACGCTACACCTTC.

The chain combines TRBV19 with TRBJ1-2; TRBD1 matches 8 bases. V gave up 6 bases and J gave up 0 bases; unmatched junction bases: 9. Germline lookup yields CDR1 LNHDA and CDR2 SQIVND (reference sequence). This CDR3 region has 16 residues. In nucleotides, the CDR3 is TGTGCCAGTAGGATGACAGGGGCCACGTCTAACTATGGCTACACCTTC. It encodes CASRMTGATSNYGYTF. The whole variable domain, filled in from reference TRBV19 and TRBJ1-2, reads DGGITQSPKYLFRKEGQNVTLSCEQNLNHDAMYWYRQDPGQGLRLIYYSQIVNDFQKGDIAEGYSVSREKKESFPLTVTSAQKNPTAFYLCASRMTGATSNYGYTFGSGTRLTVV.

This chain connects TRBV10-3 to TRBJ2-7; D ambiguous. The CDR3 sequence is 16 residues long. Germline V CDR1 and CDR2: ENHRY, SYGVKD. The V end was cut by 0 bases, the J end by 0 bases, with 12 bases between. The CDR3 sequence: CAISESGVPSSYEQYF. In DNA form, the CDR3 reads TGTGCCATCAGTGAGTCTGGAGTCCCTAGCTCCTACGAGCAGTACTTC.

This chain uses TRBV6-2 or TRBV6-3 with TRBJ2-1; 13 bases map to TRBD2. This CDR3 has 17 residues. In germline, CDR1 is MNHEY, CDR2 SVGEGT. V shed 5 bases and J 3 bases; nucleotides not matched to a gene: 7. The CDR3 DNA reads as TGTGCCAGCAGTAACCCCGGACTAGCGGGGGACTACAATGAGCAGTTCTTC. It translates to CASSNPGLAGDYNEQFF.

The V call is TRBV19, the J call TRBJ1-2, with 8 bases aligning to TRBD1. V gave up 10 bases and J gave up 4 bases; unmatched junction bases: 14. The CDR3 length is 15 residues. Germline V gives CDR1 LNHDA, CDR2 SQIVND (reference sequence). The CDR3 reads CATQGQGARVYGYTF. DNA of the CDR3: TGTGCCACCCAGGGCCAGGGGGCGCGGGTCTATGGCTACACCTTC.

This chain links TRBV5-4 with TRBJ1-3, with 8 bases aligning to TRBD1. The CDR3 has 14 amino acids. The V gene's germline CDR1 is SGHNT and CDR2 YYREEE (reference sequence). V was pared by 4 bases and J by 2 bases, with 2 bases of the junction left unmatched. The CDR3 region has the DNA TGTGCCAGCAGCGGGACAGGAACTGGAAACACCATATATTTT. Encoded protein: CASSGTGTGNTIYF. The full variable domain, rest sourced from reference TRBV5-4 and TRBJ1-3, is ETGVTQSPTHLIKTRGQQVTLRCSSQSGHNTVSWYQQALGQGPQFIFQYYREEENGRGNFPPRFSGLQFPNYSSELNVNALELDDSALYLCASSGTGTGNTIYFGEGSWLTVV.

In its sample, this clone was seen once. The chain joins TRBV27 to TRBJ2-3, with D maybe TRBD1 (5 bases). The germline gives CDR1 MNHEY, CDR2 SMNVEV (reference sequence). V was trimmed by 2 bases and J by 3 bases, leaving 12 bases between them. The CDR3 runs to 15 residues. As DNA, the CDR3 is TGTGCCAGCAGTTTAGGCAGGGAAGGGACAGATACGCAGTATTTT. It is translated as CASSLGREGTDTQYF.

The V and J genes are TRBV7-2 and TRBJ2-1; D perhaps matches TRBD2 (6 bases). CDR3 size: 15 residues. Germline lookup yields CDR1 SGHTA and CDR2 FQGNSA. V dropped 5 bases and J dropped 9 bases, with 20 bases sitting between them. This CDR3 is CASSPPGLPTVEQFF. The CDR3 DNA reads TGTGCCAGCAGCCCGCCGGGACTGCCTACAGTTGAGCAGTTCTTC. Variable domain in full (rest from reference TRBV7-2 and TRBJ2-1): GAGVSQSPSNKVTEKGKDVELRCDPISGHTALYWYRQSLGQGLEFLIYFQGNSAPDKSGLPSDRFSAERTGGSVSTLTIQRTQQEDSAVYLCASSPPGLPTVEQFFGPGTRLTVL.

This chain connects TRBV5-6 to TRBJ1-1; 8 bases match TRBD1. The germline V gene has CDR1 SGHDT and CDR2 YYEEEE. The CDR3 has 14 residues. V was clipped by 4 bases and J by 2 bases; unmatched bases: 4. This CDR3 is CASSPGQGNTEAFF. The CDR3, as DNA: TGTGCCAGCAGCCCCGGACAGGGCAACACTGAAGCTTTCTTT.

CDR3 protein: CASSPGTGGSYGYTF. CDR3 DNA sequence: TGTGCCAGCAGCCCGGGGACAGGGGGTAGCTATGGCTACACCTTC. The rearrangement uses TRBV7-8 and TRBJ1-2; TRBD1 aligns across 11 bases. The CDR3 length is 15 residues. The V and J ends lost 5 bases and 4 bases, in that order; junction bases with no gene match: 6. Germline CDR1 is SGHVS and CDR2 is FQNEAQ.